The TCR beta chain under discussion was sequenced for a study of CD8+ T cells in alopecia areata. CDR1 GTSNPN and CDR2 SVGIG come from the germline V gene (reference sequence). This CDR3 comprises 15 residues. Trimming cost V 0 bases and J 11 bases; bases outside gene matches: 11. Following extraction, RNA underwent reverse transcription to cDNA, which served as the sequencing template. Measured with immunoSEQ multiplex PCR; TCRdb has only the in-frame clones, and not every one. The table has 150,000 or so clones, about 67% seen once. Turning to this clone: Its antigen is currently unknown.

Study outcomes and limitations: Scalp sample sequencing also detects resident alphabeta T cells of normal skin.

The TCR sequence derives from a human donor with alopecia areata. This chain connects TRBV30 to TRBJ1-3, with TRBD1 matching 9 bases. The sample in question was CD8+ T cells sorted from blood, obtained at week 0. CDR3 protein: CAWSVLGDRDLAIYF. For the CDR3, the DNA is TGTGCCTGGAGTGTACTTGGGGACAGGGATTTAGCCATATATTTT.